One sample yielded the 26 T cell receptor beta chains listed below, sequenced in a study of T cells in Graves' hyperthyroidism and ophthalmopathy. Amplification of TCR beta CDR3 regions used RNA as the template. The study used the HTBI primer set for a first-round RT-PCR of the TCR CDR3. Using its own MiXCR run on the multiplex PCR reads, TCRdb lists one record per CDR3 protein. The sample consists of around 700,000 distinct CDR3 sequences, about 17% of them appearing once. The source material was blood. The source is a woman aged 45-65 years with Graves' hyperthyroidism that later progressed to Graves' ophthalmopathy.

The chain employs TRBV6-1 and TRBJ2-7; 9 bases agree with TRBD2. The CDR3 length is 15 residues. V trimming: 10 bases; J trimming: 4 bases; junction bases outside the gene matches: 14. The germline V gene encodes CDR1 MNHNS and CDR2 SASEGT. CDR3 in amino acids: CAIEPSRLAVYEQYF. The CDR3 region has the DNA TGTGCCATCGAACCTAGTCGACTAGCGGTTTACGAGCAGTACTTC.

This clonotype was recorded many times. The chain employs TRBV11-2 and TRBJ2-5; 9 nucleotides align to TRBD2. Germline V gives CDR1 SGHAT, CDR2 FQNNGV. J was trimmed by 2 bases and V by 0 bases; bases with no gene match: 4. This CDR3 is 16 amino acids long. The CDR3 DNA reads TGTGCCAGCAGCTTAGATCGCCTAGCGGGACAAGAGACCCAGTACTTC. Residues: CASSLDRLAGQETQYF.

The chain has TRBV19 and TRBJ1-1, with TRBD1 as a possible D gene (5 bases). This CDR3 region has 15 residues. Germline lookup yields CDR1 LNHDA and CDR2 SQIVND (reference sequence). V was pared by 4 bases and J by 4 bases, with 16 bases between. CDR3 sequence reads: CASSTPGGSTTEAFF. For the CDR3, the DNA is TGTGCCAGTAGTACCCCGGGGGGGTCGACCACTGAAGCTTTCTTT.

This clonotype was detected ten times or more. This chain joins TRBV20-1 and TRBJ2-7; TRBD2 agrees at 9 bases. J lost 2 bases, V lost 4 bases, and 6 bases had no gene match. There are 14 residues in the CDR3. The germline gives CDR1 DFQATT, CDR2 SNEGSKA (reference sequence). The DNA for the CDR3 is TGCAGTGCTAAAACTAGCGGGTCTACCTACGAGCAGTACTTC. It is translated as CSAKTSGSTYEQYF.

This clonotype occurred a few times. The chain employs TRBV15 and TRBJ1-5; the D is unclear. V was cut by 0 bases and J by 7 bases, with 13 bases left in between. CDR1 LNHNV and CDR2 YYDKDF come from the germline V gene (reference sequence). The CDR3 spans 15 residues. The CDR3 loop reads CATSREAGRIQPQHF. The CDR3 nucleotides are TGTGCCACCAGCAGAGAGGCGGGCAGGATACAGCCCCAGCATTTT.

CDR3 nucleotide sequence: TGCAGTGCTACCAGGGATGTGCTAGCGGGGGCAGATACGCAGTATTTT. The encoded protein is CSATRDVLAGADTQYF. This chain uses TRBV20-1 with TRBJ2-3, with 10 bases matching TRBD2. Germline trimming cut 4 bases from V and 4 bases from J; bases unmatched to any gene: 11. CDR1 is DFQATT, CDR2 SNEGSKA, per germline (reference sequence). This CDR3 spans 16 amino acids.

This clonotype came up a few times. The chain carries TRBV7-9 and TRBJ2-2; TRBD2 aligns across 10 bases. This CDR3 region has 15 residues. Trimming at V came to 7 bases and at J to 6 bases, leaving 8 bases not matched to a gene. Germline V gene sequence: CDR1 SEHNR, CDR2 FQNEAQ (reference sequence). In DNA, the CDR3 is TGTGCCAGCATCCCGGACAGCGGGGGGGCCGGGGAGCTGTTTTTT. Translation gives CASIPDSGGAGELFF.

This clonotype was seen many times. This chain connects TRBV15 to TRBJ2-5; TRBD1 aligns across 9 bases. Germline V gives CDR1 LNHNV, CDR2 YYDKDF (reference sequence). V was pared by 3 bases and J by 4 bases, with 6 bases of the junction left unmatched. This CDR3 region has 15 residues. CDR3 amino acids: CATSRVTGGRETQYF. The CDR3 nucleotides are TGTGCCACCAGCAGGGTCACAGGGGGCAGAGAGACCCAGTACTTC.

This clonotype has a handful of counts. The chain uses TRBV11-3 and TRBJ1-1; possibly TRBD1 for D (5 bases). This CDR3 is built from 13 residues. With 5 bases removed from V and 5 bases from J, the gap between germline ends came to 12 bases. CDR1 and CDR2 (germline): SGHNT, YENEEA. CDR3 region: CASSQLRTTEAFF. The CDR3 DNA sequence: TGTGCCAGCAGCCAACTCAGGACAACTGAAGCTTTCTTT.

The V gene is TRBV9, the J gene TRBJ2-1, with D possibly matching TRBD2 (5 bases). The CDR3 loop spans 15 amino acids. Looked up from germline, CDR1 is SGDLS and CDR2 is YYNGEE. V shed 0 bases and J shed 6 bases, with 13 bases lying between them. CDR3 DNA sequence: TGTGCCAGCAGCGTAGAAGACGGGGTAATCAATGAGCAGTTCTTC. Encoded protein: CASSVEDGVINEQFF.

CDR3 coding DNA: TGTGCCGTCACAGGAGCTAACTATGGCTACACCTTC. Translation: CAVTGANYGYTF. V gene TRBV10-3 combines with J gene TRBJ1-2, with D perhaps matching TRBD1 (5 bases). CDR3 length: 12 amino acids. Trimming pared 11 bases from V and 0 bases from J, leaving 10 bases between. Per the germline V gene, CDR1 is ENHRY and CDR2 is SYGVKD.

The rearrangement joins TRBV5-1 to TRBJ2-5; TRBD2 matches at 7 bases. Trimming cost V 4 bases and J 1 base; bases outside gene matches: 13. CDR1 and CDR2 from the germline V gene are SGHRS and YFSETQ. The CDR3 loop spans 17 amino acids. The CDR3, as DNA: TGCGCCAGCAGCCTAGGTTGGATAGCTAGCGGCCAAGAGACCCAGTACTTC. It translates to CASSLGWIASGQETQYF. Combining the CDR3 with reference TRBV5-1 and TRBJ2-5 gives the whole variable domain KAGVTQTPRYLIKTRGQQVTLSCSPISGHRSVSWYQQTPGQGLQFLFEYFSETQRNKGNFPGRFSGRQFSNSRSEMNVSTLELGDSALYLCASSLGWIASGQETQYFGPGTRLLVL.

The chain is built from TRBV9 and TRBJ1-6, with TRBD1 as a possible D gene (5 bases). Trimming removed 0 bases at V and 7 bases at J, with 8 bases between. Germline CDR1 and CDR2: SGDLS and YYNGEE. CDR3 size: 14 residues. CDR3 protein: CASSVGGENSPLHF. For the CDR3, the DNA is TGTGCCAGCAGCGTAGGGGGGGAGAATTCACCCCTCCACTTT.

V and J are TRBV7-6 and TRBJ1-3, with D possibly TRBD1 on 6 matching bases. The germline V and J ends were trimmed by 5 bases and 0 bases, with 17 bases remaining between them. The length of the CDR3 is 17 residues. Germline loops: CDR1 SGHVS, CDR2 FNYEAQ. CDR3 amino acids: CASSPKQGPNSGNTIYF. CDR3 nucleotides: TGTGCCAGCAGCCCGAAACAGGGTCCAAACTCTGGAAACACCATATATTTT.

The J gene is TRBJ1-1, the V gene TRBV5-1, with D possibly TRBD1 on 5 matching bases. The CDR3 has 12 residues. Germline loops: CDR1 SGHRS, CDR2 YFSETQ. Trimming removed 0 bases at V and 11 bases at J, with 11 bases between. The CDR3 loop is CASSLAAGHAFF. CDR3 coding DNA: TGCGCCAGCAGCTTGGCGGCAGGACATGCTTTCTTT. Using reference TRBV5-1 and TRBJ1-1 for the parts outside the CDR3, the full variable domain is KAGVTQTPRYLIKTRGQQVTLSCSPISGHRSVSWYQQTPGQGLQFLFEYFSETQRNKGNFPGRFSGRQFSNSRSEMNVSTLELGDSALYLCASSLAAGHAFFGQGTRLTVV.

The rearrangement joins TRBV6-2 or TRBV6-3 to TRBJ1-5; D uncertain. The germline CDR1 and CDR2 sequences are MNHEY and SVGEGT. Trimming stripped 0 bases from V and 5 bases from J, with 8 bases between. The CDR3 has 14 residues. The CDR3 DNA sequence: TGTGCCAGCAGTTACTCGAGTGTTCATCAGCCCCAGCATTTT. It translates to CASSYSSVHQPQHF.

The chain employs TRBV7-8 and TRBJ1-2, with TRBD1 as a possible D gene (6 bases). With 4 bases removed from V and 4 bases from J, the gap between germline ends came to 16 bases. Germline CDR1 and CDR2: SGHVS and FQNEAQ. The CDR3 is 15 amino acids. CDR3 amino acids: CASSSRTDEFYGYTF. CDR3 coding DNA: TGTGCCAGCAGCTCTAGGACAGATGAGTTCTATGGCTACACCTTC.

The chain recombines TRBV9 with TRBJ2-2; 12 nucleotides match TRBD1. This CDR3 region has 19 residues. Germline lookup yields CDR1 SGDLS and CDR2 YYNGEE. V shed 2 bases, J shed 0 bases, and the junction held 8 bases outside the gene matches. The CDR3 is CASSVTPGQGASNTGELFF. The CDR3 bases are TGTGCCAGCAGCGTCACTCCGGGACAGGGGGCGTCGAACACCGGGGAGCTGTTTTTT.

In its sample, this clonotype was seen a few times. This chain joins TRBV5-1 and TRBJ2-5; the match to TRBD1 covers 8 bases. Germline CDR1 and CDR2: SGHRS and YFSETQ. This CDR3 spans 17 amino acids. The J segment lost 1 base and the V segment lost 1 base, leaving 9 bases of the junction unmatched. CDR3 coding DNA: TGCGCCAGCAGCTTGACAGGGGGTCGGTTGCGCCAAGAGACCCAGTACTTC. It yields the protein CASSLTGGRLRQETQYF.

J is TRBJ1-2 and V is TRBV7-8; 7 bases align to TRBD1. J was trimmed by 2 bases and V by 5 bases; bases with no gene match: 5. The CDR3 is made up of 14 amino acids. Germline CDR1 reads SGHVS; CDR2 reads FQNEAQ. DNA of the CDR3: TGTGCCAGCAGCCCACAGGGGTGGAACTATGGCTACACCTTC. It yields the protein CASSPQGWNYGYTF.

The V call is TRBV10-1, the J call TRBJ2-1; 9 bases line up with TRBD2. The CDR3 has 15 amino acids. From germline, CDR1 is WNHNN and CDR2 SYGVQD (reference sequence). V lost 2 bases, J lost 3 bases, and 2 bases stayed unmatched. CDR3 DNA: TGCGCCAGCAGTGAGCGCGGGGGGGACTACAATGAGCAGTTCTTC. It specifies CASSERGGDYNEQFF.

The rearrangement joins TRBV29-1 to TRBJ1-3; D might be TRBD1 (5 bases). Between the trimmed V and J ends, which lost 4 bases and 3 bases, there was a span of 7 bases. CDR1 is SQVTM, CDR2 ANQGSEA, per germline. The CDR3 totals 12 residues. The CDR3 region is CSVAGNGNTIYF. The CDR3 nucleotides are TGCAGCGTTGCAGGGAATGGAAACACCATATATTTT.

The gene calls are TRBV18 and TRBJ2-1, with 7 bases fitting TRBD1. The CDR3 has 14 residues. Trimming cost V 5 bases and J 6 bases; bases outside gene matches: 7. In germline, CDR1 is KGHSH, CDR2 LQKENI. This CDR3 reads CASSYRGLPNEQFF. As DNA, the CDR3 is TGTGCCAGCTCATACAGGGGCTTACCCAATGAGCAGTTCTTC.

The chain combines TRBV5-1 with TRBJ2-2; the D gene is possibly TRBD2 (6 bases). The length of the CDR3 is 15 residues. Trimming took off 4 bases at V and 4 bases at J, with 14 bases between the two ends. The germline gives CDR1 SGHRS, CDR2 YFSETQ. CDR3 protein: CASSGLDGSTGELFF. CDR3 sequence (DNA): TGCGCCAGCAGCGGCTTGGACGGGAGCACCGGGGAGCTGTTTTTT.

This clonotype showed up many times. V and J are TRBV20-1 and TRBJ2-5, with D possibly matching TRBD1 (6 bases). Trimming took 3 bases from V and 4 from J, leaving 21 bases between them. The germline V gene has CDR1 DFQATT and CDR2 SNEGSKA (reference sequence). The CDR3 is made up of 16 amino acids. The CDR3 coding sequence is TGCAGTGCTAGCTCCCCGGTGGGGGCAGGGACAGAGACCCAGTACTTC. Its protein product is CSASSPVGAGTETQYF.

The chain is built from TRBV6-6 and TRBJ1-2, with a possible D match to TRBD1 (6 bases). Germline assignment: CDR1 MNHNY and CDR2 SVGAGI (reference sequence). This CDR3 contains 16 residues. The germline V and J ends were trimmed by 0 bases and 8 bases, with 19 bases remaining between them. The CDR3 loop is CASSYSGGPLSSGYTF. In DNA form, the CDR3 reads TGTGCCAGCAGTTACTCAGGGGGACCCCTAAGTTCCGGCTACACCTTC.